These T cell receptor beta chains were read from a single sample in a study of shared clonotypes between healthy human individuals. Sequencing used immunoSEQ multiplex PCR; TCRdb keeps in-frame clones, though not all of them. The sample has roughly 1 million clones; more than 60% are singletons. Sequencing was carried out using memory CD4+ T cells sorted from blood. These receptors all come from a man between 18 and 29 years old in good health. Both conserved end residues are part of each CDR3. The D gene is left open where the match is weak. Not every row has a clone size; where given, it reads once, few, many or a size class.

size: NA; V: TRBV27; D: NA; J: TRBJ2-2; DNA: TGTGCCAGCAAGTCGGTCCGACAGGAAAAGAACACCGGGGAGCTGTTTTTT; CDR3: CASKSVRQEKNTGELFF
size: NA; V: TRBV2; D: NA; J: TRBJ2-2; DNA: TGTGCCAGCAGTGAAGGAGTGTGGGCACAGAACACCGGGGAGCTGTTTTTT; CDR3: CASSEGVWAQNTGELFF
size: NA; V: TRBV28; D: TRBD2; J: TRBJ2-6; DNA: TGTGCCAGCAGGGGAGGGAACCGCTCTGGGGCCAACGTCCTGACTTTC; CDR3: CASRGGNRSGANVLTF
size: NA; V: TRBV5-6; D: NA; J: TRBJ1-2; DNA: TGTGCCAGCAGCGCTGGTGGACAGAACTATGGCTACACCTTC; CDR3: CASSAGGQNYGYTF
size: NA; V: TRBV5-6; D: TRBD1; J: TRBJ1-2; DNA: TGTGCCAGCAGCGCGGGACAGGGGGCGTCAGGCTACACCTTC; CDR3: CASSAGQGASGYTF
size: many; V: TRBV5-6; D: TRBD1; J: TRBJ1-1; DNA: TGTGCCAGCAGCTTAAGGGGGCCAGCTTTCTTT; CDR3: CASSLRGPAFF
size: once; V: TRBV7-2; D: NA; J: TRBJ2-3; DNA: TGTGCCAGCAGCCACGAGTGGGCCACAGATACGCAGTATTTT; CDR3: CASSHEWATDTQYF
size: NA; V: TRBV19; D: NA; J: TRBJ1-3; DNA: TGTGCCAGTTCAAGAACCCTTGGAAACACCATATATTTT; CDR3: CASSRTLGNTIYF
size: once; V: TRBV6-1; D: NA; J: TRBJ1-1; DNA: TGTGCCAGCAGTGACCTGGTATCCACTGAAGCTTTCTTT; CDR3: CASSDLVSTEAFF
size: once; V: TRBV6-1; D: NA; J: TRBJ1-2; DNA: TGTGCCAGCAGTGACTTCTATGGCTACACCTTC; CDR3: CASSDFYGYTF
size: few; V: TRBV2; D: NA; J: TRBJ1-5; DNA: TGTGCCAGCAAGGGACAATTCAATCAGCCCCAGCATTTT; CDR3: CASKGQFNQPQHF
size: few; V: TRBV2; D: TRBD2; J: TRBJ2-7; DNA: TGTGCCAGCACCCCGTGGACTAGCAGCCACGAGCAGTACTTC; CDR3: CASTPWTSSHEQYF
size: NA; V: TRBV11-2; D: NA; J: TRBJ2-7; DNA: TGTGCCAGCAGCTCTGGAATTGACTCCTACGAGCAGTACTTC; CDR3: CASSSGIDSYEQYF